This entry lists 2 T cell receptor beta chains sequenced from one sample in a study of cytomegalovirus exposure and HLA in healthy donors. Vbeta (60) and Jbeta (13) primers were used in the PCR. Sequenced by immunoSEQ multiplex PCR; TCRdb stores in-frame clones only, minus some. The repertoire has 120,000 or so clones, over 65% of them found once; the top ten carry less than 4%. The source material was PBMCs. The source is a middle-aged man in good health and CMV-seropositive.

V is TRBV5-1 and J is TRBJ2-4, with 8 bases lining up with TRBD2. The length of the CDR3 is 16 residues. V lost 5 bases, J lost 0 bases, and 7 bases stayed unmatched. Per germline, CDR1 SGHRS and CDR2 YFSETQ. This CDR3 is CASRAAGDLAKNIQYF. DNA for the CDR3: TGCGCCAGCAGAGCAGCGGGAGACCTAGCCAAAAACATTCAGTACTTC.

This chain joins TRBV30 and TRBJ1-2; D possibly corresponds to TRBD1 (6 bases). Deletions cut 2 bases from V and 4 bases from J, with 11 bases between. In germline, CDR1 is GTSNPN, CDR2 SVGIG (reference sequence). The CDR3 is 13 residues long. The CDR3, as DNA: TGTGCCTGGAGTCTAGGGACAACCTATGGCTACACCTTC. It is translated as CAWSLGTTYGYTF. The full variable domain, rest sourced from reference TRBV30 and TRBJ1-2, is SQTIHQWPATLVQPVGSPLSLECTVEGTSNPNLYWYRQAAGRGLQLLFYSVGIGQISSEVPQNLSASRPQDRQFILSSKKLLLSDSGFYLCAWSLGTTYGYTFGSGTRLTVV.